The 18 T cell receptor beta chains reported below all come from one sample, sequenced in a study of OX40 agonist ivuxolimab in advanced cancers. Profiling relied on immunoSEQ multiplex PCR, and the TCRdb table lists in-frame clones only, not all of them. This table has some 71,000 clones, about 91% appearing once. Sequenced material: CD4+ or CD8+ T cells sorted from blood, taken in a trial of the OX40 agonist ivuxolimab. The receptors here all came from an adult with an advanced solid tumor such as melanoma, head and neck, liver or kidney cancer.

The V and J genes are TRBV4-1 and TRBJ2-3; 9 positions agree with TRBD1. Trimming cost V 0 bases and J 3 bases; bases outside gene matches: 4. From germline, CDR1 is MGHRA and CDR2 YSYEKL. This CDR3 region has 16 residues. The CDR3 sequence: CASSQDTGGATDTQYF. The DNA for the CDR3 is TGCGCCAGCAGCCAAGATACAGGGGGCGCGACAGATACGCAGTATTTT.

The chain is built from TRBV12-5 and TRBJ1-5; D is uncertain. The ends were cut back, 1 base at V and 4 bases at J, with 14 bases in the middle. Germline assignment: CDR1 LGHNT and CDR2 FRNRAP. The CDR3 contains 16 residues. DNA of the CDR3: TGTGCTAGTGGTTTGGCTGACGAGGCCTGGAATCAGCCCCAGCATTTT. Encoded protein: CASGLADEAWNQPQHF. The full variable domain, with the rest looked up from reference TRBV12-5 and TRBJ1-5, is DARVTQTPRHKVTEMGQEVTMRCQPILGHNTVFWYRQTMMQGLELLAYFRNRAPLDDSGMPKDRFSAEMPDATLATLKIQPSEPRDSAVYFCASGLADEAWNQPQHFGDGTRLSIL.

The rearrangement uses TRBV27 and TRBJ1-2; unclear D gene. The CDR3 has 13 amino acids. The germline V gene has CDR1 MNHEY and CDR2 SMNVEV (reference sequence). V lost 6 bases and J 0 bases, leaving 8 bases between the germline ends. Here the CDR3 reads CASSSGSNYGYTF. The CDR3 nucleotides read TGTGCCAGCAGCTCGGGATCTAACTATGGCTACACCTTC.

This chain uses TRBV7-9 with TRBJ1-4; TRBD1 is a possible D gene (5 bases). CDR1 is SEHNR, CDR2 FQNEAQ, per germline (reference sequence). The V and J ends lost 4 bases and 8 bases respectively, with 14 bases between them. The CDR3 covers 14 residues. The CDR3 reads CASSSLGGNEKLFF. DNA for the CDR3: TGTGCCAGCAGCTCCCTTGGGGGGAACGAAAAACTGTTTTTT. Full variable domain (rest looked up from reference TRBV7-9 and TRBJ1-4): DTGVSQNPRHKITKRGQNVTFRCDPISEHNRLYWYRQTLGQGPEFLTYFQNEAQLEKSRLLSDRFSAERPKGSFSTLEIQRTEQGDSAMYLCASSSLGGNEKLFFGSGTQLSVL.

The gene calls are TRBV11-1 and TRBJ2-1, with 7 nucleotides matching TRBD2. Germline CDR1 is SGHAT and CDR2 is FQDESV (reference sequence). J lost 3 bases, V lost 1 base, and 6 bases had no gene match. This CDR3 is 16 amino acids long. This chain's CDR3 is CASSLEAGAFYNEQFF. The CDR3 nucleotides read TGTGCCAGCAGCTTAGAGGCGGGAGCATTCTACAATGAGCAGTTCTTC.

This chain uses TRBV15 with TRBJ1-3, with D unclear. Deletions cut 1 base from V and 4 bases from J, with 14 bases between. This CDR3 spans 16 amino acids. Germline V lookup: CDR1 LNHNV, CDR2 YYDKDF (reference sequence). The CDR3 reads CATSRVVSGSGNTIYF. The CDR3 nucleotides read TGTGCCACCAGCAGAGTTGTATCGGGATCAGGAAACACCATATATTTT.

The J gene is TRBJ2-1, the V gene TRBV6-5, with D unclear. This CDR3 comprises 13 residues. Trimming shortened V by 5 bases and J by 6 bases, and 11 bases separated the two germline ends. The germline gives CDR1 MNHEY, CDR2 SVGAGI. The CDR3 sequence: CASSTPQVNEQFF. CDR3 coding DNA: TGTGCCAGCAGTACCCCTCAGGTCAATGAGCAGTTCTTC.

J is TRBJ2-3 and V is TRBV11-3; unclear D gene. V was trimmed by 0 bases and J by 3 bases, leaving 4 bases between them. The CDR3 runs 13 residues. Germline V gene sequence: CDR1 SGHNT, CDR2 YENEEA. The DNA for the CDR3 is TGTGCCAGCAGCTTAGATCCTACAGATACGCAGTATTTT. Protein: CASSLDPTDTQYF.

The gene calls are TRBV11-3 and TRBJ2-5, with D perhaps TRBD1 (7 bases). Germline V gene data show CDR1 as SGHNT and CDR2 as YENEEA. There are 16 residues in the CDR3. With 1 base removed from V and 1 base from J, the gap between germline ends came to 13 bases. The CDR3 region has the DNA TGTGCCAGCAGCTTAGTGCACAGGGGAGGCCAAGAGACCCAGTACTTC. Residues: CASSLVHRGGQETQYF.

The CDR3, as DNA: TGTGCCAGCAGCGTAGGGGGCGGGGACAGTGTCACCGGGGAGCTGTTTTTT. This sequence encodes CASSVGGGDSVTGELFF. V and J are TRBV9 and TRBJ2-2, with a weak D call TRBD1 (7 bases). The CDR3 loop spans 17 amino acids. The germline V gene has CDR1 SGDLS and CDR2 YYNGEE. The V end lost 0 bases, the J end lost 4 bases, and 16 bases lay between the germline ends.

The gene calls are TRBV5-5 and TRBJ2-1, with TRBD2 matching over 10 bases. The junction had 10 bases not matched to a gene; V was cut back by 0 bases and J by 10 bases. Per germline, CDR1 SGHKS and CDR2 YYEKEE (reference sequence). The CDR3 loop spans 16 amino acids. The CDR3 sequence: CASSLGLAGEPKEQFF. The CDR3 nucleotides are TGTGCCAGCAGCTTGGGGCTAGCGGGAGAACCTAAGGAGCAGTTCTTC.

Concerning this clone: The sample has other DNA sequences that encode this CDR3 too. The chain employs TRBV27 and TRBJ2-1; 8 nucleotides agree with TRBD1. CDR3 length equals 14 residues. Germline values: CDR1 MNHEY, CDR2 SMNVEV (reference sequence). The V and J ends lost 5 bases and 6 bases, in that order; junction bases with no gene match: 6. The CDR3 here is CASSLRQGSNEQFF. The CDR3 coding sequence is TGTGCCAGCAGTCTCCGACAGGGGAGCAATGAGCAGTTCTTC.

This chain uses TRBV4-3 with TRBJ2-1, with D hard to call. There are 14 residues in the CDR3. V lost 2 bases and J lost 8, with 13 bases in between. Germline-derived CDR1 and CDR2 are LGHNA and YSLEER. CDR3 nucleotide sequence: TGCGCCAGCAGCCAACGCTTTGGGGTTGATGAGCAGTTCTTC. It codes for CASSQRFGVDEQFF.

V usage is TRBV9 and J usage is TRBJ1-3, with unresolved D. Germline-derived CDR1 and CDR2 are SGDLS and YYNGEE. V was clipped by 4 bases and J by 0 bases, with 11 bases between them. The CDR3 runs to 15 residues. CDR3 in amino acids: CASSPDGSSGNTIYF. The DNA of the CDR3 is TGTGCCAGCAGCCCGGACGGGAGCTCTGGAAACACCATATATTTT.

The sample holds one count of this clone. The chain couples TRBV7-9 to TRBJ2-1; perhaps TRBD1 as D (5 bases). This CDR3 spans 12 amino acids. V was shortened by 4 bases and J by 8 bases, with 9 bases between the two germline ends. Per the germline V gene, CDR1 is SEHNR and CDR2 is FQNEAQ (reference sequence). The CDR3 DNA is TGTGCCAGCAGCTACCCAGGGCATGAGCAGTTCTTC. This codes for CASSYPGHEQFF.

V and J are TRBV6-5 and TRBJ2-7; weak D call: TRBD2 (6 bases). Germline loops: CDR1 MNHEY, CDR2 SVGAGI. The CDR3 is made up of 14 amino acids. V was clipped by 1 base and J by 4 bases, with 11 bases between them. In DNA form, the CDR3 reads TGTGCCAGCAGTTACTTGGACTACAGATACGAGCAGTACTTC. The encoded protein is CASSYLDYRYEQYF.

The chain carries TRBV28 and TRBJ1-1; D unclear. Trimming shortened V by 3 bases and J by 5 bases, and 16 bases separated the two germline ends. Per germline, CDR1 MDHEN and CDR2 SYDVKM. This CDR3 spans 15 amino acids. The CDR3 nucleotides read TGTGCCAGCAGTTTTCGGTCGGACCTTATGACTGAAGCTTTCTTT. Translating gives CASSFRSDLMTEAFF.

CDR3 loop: CASSTRGVTEAFF. As DNA, the CDR3 is TGTGCCAGTTCAACCAGGGGAGTGACTGAAGCTTTCTTT. The chain recombines TRBV19 with TRBJ1-1; the D gene is possibly TRBD1 (6 bases). The CDR3 sequence is 13 residues long. Germline V CDR1 and CDR2: LNHDA, SQIVND (reference sequence). V lost 8 bases to trimming and J lost 5 bases, with 15 bases between them.